The 22 T cell receptor beta chains below were found in one sample sequenced in a study of T-cell reconstitution after alpha-beta-depleted transplantation in children. Unique molecular identifiers were built into the TCRbeta library. TCRdb ran MiXCR on the PCR reads and lists one entry per CDR3 protein. The table records fewer than 350,000 distinct CDR3 sequences, approximately 10% of them present only once. The sequencing used peripheral blood, collected 180 days after TCRalphabeta/CD19-depleted stem cell transplant. The receptors here all came from a male patient between 2 and 9 years old who had a stem cell transplant for chronic granulomatous disease, so the T cells may come from the graft donor.

This clonotype was detected ten times or more. The V gene is TRBV7-9, the J gene TRBJ2-7; 11 bases fit TRBD1. Germline V gene sequence: CDR1 SEHNR, CDR2 FQNEAQ (reference sequence). V was clipped by 1 base and J by 6 bases; unmatched bases: 5. The CDR3 has 15 amino acids. For the CDR3, the DNA is TGTGCCAGCAGCTTAGGATCCGGGACAGGGGGCGAGCAGTACTTC. It yields the protein CASSLGSGTGGEQYF.

This clonotype was detected many times. The CDR3 nucleotides are TGTGCCAGCACCGAGATGGTGGCTGGGGCCAACGTCCTGACTTTC. Its protein is CASTEMVAGANVLTF. The genes are TRBV28 and TRBJ2-6, with no clear D. The CDR3 spans 15 residues. In germline, CDR1 is MDHEN, CDR2 SYDVKM. V shed 7 bases and J shed 2 bases, with 12 bases lying between them.

As concerns this clonotype: One base away lies a much larger clone, so this may be a sequencing read error. Here the CDR3 omits its conserved ending phenylalanine or tryptophan, so a read error is the likely source. The genes are TRBV27 and TRBJ2-3; 8 positions agree with TRBD2. This CDR3 comprises 13 residues. From germline, CDR1 is MNHEY and CDR2 SMNVEV (reference sequence). The junction had 3 bases not matched to a gene; V was cut back by 3 bases and J by 7 bases. CDR3 amino acids: CASSFPGGYTQYS. The CDR3 DNA reads TGTGCCAGCAGTTTCCCGGGAGGGTATACGCAGTATTCT.

This clonotype occurred many times. CDR3 loop: CASSFGGGFLETQYF. CDR3 DNA: TGTGCCAGCAGCTTTGGTGGGGGGTTCCTGGAGACCCAGTACTTC. The rearrangement joins TRBV5-4 to TRBJ2-5; tentative D call: TRBD2 (6 bases). CDR3 length: 15 amino acids. Germline assignment: CDR1 SGHNT and CDR2 YYREEE (reference sequence). V lost 2 bases and J 5 bases, leaving 16 bases between the germline ends.

The sample holds many counts of this clonotype. The rearrangement joins TRBV5-1 to TRBJ2-7; D is perhaps TRBD2 (5 bases). CDR1 is SGHRS and CDR2 is YFSETQ in the germline V gene. The CDR3 is 14 residues long. V was cut by 0 bases and J by 1 base, with 8 bases left in between. DNA of the CDR3: TGCGCCAGCAGCTTGGATACGGGATCCTACGAGCAGTACTTC. Translated: CASSLDTGSYEQYF. The full variable domain, completed using reference TRBV5-1 and TRBJ2-7, is KAGVTQTPRYLIKTRGQQVTLSCSPISGHRSVSWYQQTPGQGLQFLFEYFSETQRNKGNFPGRFSGRQFSNSRSEMNVSTLELGDSALYLCASSLDTGSYEQYFGPGTRLTVT.

This clonotype was counted at least ten times. The rearrangement joins TRBV12-3 or TRBV12-4 to TRBJ2-7; 7 bases are a match to TRBD1. This CDR3 is built from 15 residues. J gave up 3 bases and V 6 bases, and 11 bases lay outside the gene matches. CDR3 protein: CASSRDSISGYEQYF. CDR3 nucleotides: TGTGCCAGCAGCCGGGACAGTATTTCGGGCTACGAGCAGTACTTC.

Concerning this clonotype itself: Given a much more abundant clone one base away, this may be a read error. The DNA for the CDR3 is TGTGCCAGCGGTTTGAATCAGGGTACAGATACGCAGTATTTT. Translating gives CASGLNQGTDTQYF. The gene calls are TRBV12-3 or TRBV12-4 and TRBJ2-3, with a weak D call TRBD1 (5 bases). The CDR3 totals 14 residues.

This clonotype was recorded many times. In nucleotides, the CDR3 is TGTGCCAGCAGTTACGGGTCAGCTTTCTTT. As protein: CASSYGSAFF. The chain carries TRBV6-2 or TRBV6-3 and TRBJ1-1, with D unclear. The V gene lost 2 bases and the J gene lost 10 bases, with 5 bases spanning the gap. CDR1 and CDR2 (germline): MNHEY, SVGEGT. The CDR3 loop spans 10 amino acids.

This chain connects TRBV4-3 to TRBJ2-2, with D possibly being TRBD1 (5 bases). V lost 0 bases to trimming and J lost 2 bases, with 16 bases between them. CDR1 and CDR2 (germline): LGHNA, YSLEER. The CDR3 spans 18 residues. CDR3 sequence (DNA): TGCGCCAGCAGCCAAGATCTTCGTACATGGGGCAACACCGGGGAGCTGTTTTTT. Protein sequence: CASSQDLRTWGNTGELFF.

The V call is TRBV2, the J call TRBJ2-3, with 14 bases identical to TRBD2. Germline values: CDR1 SNHLY, CDR2 FYNNEI. The CDR3 runs 15 residues. Trimming took 8 bases from V and 2 from J; bases not matched to a gene: 3. CDR3 sequence: CASGTSGSATDTQYF. The CDR3 DNA follows: TGTGCCAGCGGGACTAGCGGGAGCGCCACAGATACGCAGTATTTT. Based on the CDR3 plus reference TRBV2 and TRBJ2-3, the full variable domain is EPEVTQTPSHQVTQMGQEVILRCVPISNHLYFYWYRQILGQKVEFLVSFYNNEISEKSEIFDDQFSVERPDGSNFTLKIRSTKLEDSAMYFCASGTSGSATDTQYFGPGTRLTVL.

There are many counts of this clonotype. The CDR3 sequence is CASSLAGEAYNEQFF. CDR3 sequence (DNA): TGTGCCAGCAGTTTAGCGGGAGAGGCGTACAATGAGCAGTTCTTC. This rearrangement joins TRBV6-5 to TRBJ2-1, with 9 positions matching TRBD2. After removal of 4 bases from V and 4 bases from J, the junction contained 5 bases not matched to a gene. The CDR3 consists of 15 residues. Germline CDR1 and CDR2: MNHEY and SVGAGI.

There are many counts of this clonotype. The J gene is TRBJ2-3, the V gene TRBV20-1; 7 positions match TRBD2. The CDR3 runs to 12 residues. The germline gives CDR1 DFQATT, CDR2 SNEGSKA (reference sequence). V lost 6 bases and J lost 6; bases outside the gene matches: 6. The DNA for the CDR3 is TGCAGTGCAACTCCGGGAGGTGATACGCAGTATTTT. Translated: CSATPGGDTQYF.

This clonotype was detected ten times or more. The CDR3 region is CASSLALGGPGELFF. The CDR3 coding sequence is TGTGCCAGCAGCTTGGCCTTGGGGGGTCCCGGGGAGCTGTTTTTT. The chain recombines TRBV5-5 with TRBJ2-2, with a weak D call TRBD2 (6 bases). Germline CDR1 reads SGHKS; CDR2 reads YYEKEE (reference sequence). The length of the CDR3 is 15 residues. The V gene lost 0 bases and the J gene lost 6 bases, with 12 bases spanning the gap.

Ten or more counts support this clonotype. V is TRBV24-1 and J is TRBJ2-3, with 10 positions matching TRBD2. The V segment lost 4 bases and the J segment 2 bases; nucleotides outside the gene matches: 5. Germline loops: CDR1 KGHDR, CDR2 SFDVKD. The CDR3 extends over 16 amino acids. In DNA form, the CDR3 reads TGTGCCACCAGTGACCCACTAGCGGGAAACACAGATACGCAGTATTTT. Its translation: CATSDPLAGNTDTQYF.

This clonotype was observed many times. The rearrangement uses TRBV12-3 or TRBV12-4 and TRBJ2-1, with D maybe TRBD1 (5 bases). V lost 6 bases to trimming and J lost 9 bases, with 9 bases between them. This CDR3 is 11 amino acids long. The CDR3 reads CASSQGGEQFF. As DNA, the CDR3 is TGTGCCAGCAGCCAGGGTGGTGAGCAGTTCTTC.

This clonotype was counted ten times or more. V gene TRBV5-1 combines with J gene TRBJ1-5, with D possibly being TRBD1 (6 bases). The CDR3 length is 13 residues. V was shortened by 0 bases and J by 6 bases, with 7 bases between the two germline ends. Germline V gene sequence: CDR1 SGHRS, CDR2 YFSETQ. The CDR3 spells CASSLGGGQPQHF. CDR3 nucleotide sequence: TGCGCCAGCAGCTTGGGAGGGGGTCAGCCCCAGCATTTT.

Ten or more counts support this clonotype. J is TRBJ1-1 and V is TRBV7-9; D is possibly TRBD1 (5 bases). Germline lookup yields CDR1 SEHNR and CDR2 FQNEAQ (reference sequence). The V gene lost 5 bases and the J gene lost 10 bases, with 14 bases spanning the gap. This CDR3 is built from 12 residues. The CDR3 sequence: CASSPAGFRAFF. In nucleotides, the CDR3 is TGTGCCAGCAGCCCCGCAGGGTTTCGAGCTTTCTTT.

Ten or more counts support this clonotype. J is TRBJ2-3 and V is TRBV9; D is ambiguous. V dropped 3 bases and J dropped 2 bases, with 16 bases sitting between them. The germline V gene encodes CDR1 SGDLS and CDR2 YYNGEE. The CDR3 loop spans 16 amino acids. The CDR3 DNA sequence: TGTGCCAGCAGCGCCCACCGTGTGGGATACACAGATACGCAGTATTTT. Encoded protein: CASSAHRVGYTDTQYF.

This clonotype occurred many times. The rearrangement uses TRBV7-2 and TRBJ2-7, with 11 bases that match TRBD1. V gave up 1 base and J gave up 3 bases; unmatched junction bases: 2. The CDR3 runs to 15 residues. CDR1 and CDR2 (germline): SGHTA, FQGNSA. The CDR3 loop reads CASSLGGQGVYEQYF. CDR3 bases: TGTGCCAGCAGCTTAGGGGGACAGGGGGTCTACGAGCAGTACTTC.

A remark on this clonotype: At one end, the junction sequence differs from germline, possibly due to a read error. This rearrangement joins TRBV27 to TRBJ2-2; the match to TRBD2 covers 11 bases. The CDR3 consists of 16 residues. CDR1 is MNHEY and CDR2 is SMNVEV in the germline V gene (reference sequence). CDR3: CASGLAGGPNTGELFF. CDR3 DNA sequence: TGTGCCAGCGGTTTAGCGGGAGGGCCGAACACCGGGGAGCTGTTTTTT.

This clonotype is a singleton in its sample. A much larger clone differs by one base, so this may be a read error. The chain is built from TRBV20-1 and TRBJ2-2; TRBD1 agrees at 9 bases. With V trimmed by 5 bases and J by 3 bases, 7 bases remained unmatched. Germline loops: CDR1 DFQATT, CDR2 SNEGSKA (reference sequence). This CDR3 is 15 amino acids long. CDR3 in amino acids: CSAPGQGHYTGELFF. Here the CDR3 DNA reads TGCAGTGCTCCGGGACAGGGCCATTACACCGGGGAGCTGTTTTTT.

This clonotype was seen repeatedly, ten times or more. This chain links TRBV7-8 with TRBJ1-4; D is undetermined. The CDR3 runs 16 residues. V lost 1 base and J 0 bases, leaving 9 bases between the germline ends. CDR1 and CDR2 from the germline V gene are SGHVS and FQNEAQ. The CDR3 here is CASSLGQVATNEKLFF. The DNA for the CDR3 is TGTGCCAGCAGCTTAGGCCAAGTTGCAACTAATGAAAAACTGTTTTTT.